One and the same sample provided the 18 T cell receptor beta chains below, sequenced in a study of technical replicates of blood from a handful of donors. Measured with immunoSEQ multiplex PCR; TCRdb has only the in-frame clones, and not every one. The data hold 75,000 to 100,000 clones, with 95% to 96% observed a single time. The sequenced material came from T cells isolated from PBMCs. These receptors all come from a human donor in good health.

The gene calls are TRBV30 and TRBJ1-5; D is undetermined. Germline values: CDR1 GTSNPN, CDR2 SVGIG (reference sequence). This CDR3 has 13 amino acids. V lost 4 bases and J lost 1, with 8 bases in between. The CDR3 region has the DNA TGTGCCTGGACAGGCTTGAGCAATCAGCCCCAGCATTTT. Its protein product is CAWTGLSNQPQHF. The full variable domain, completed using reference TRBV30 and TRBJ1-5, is SQTIHQWPATLVQPVGSPLSLECTVEGTSNPNLYWYRQAAGRGLQLLFYSVGIGQISSEVPQNLSASRPQDRQFILSSKKLLLSDSGFYLCAWTGLSNQPQHFGDGTRLSIL.

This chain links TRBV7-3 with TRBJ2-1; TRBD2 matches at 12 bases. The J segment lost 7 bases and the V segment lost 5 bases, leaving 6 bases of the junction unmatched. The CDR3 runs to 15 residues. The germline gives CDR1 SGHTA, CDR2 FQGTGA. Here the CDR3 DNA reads TGTGCCAGCAGCACACTAGCGGGAGGAGGGAATGAGCAGTTCTTC. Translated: CASSTLAGGGNEQFF.

This CDR3 is CASSVENSPYGYTF. The CDR3 nucleotides read TGTGCCAGCAGCGTAGAAAACAGCCCCTATGGCTACACCTTC. The V call is TRBV9, the J call TRBJ1-2, with unresolved D. The CDR3 totals 14 residues. V shed 0 bases and J shed 4 bases, with 10 bases lying between them. Germline V gene sequence: CDR1 SGDLS, CDR2 YYNGEE.

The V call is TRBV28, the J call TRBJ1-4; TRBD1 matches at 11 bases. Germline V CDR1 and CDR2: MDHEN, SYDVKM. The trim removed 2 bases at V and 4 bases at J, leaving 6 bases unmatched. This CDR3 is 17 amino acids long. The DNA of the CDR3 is TGTGCCAGCAGTTTAGGGACAGGGGGGACCTTTAATGAAAAACTGTTTTTT. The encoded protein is CASSLGTGGTFNEKLFF. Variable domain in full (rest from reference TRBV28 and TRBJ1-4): DVKVTQSSRYLVKRTGEKVFLECVQDMDHENMFWYRQDPGLGLRLIYFSYDVKMKEKGDIPEGYSVSREKKERFSLILESASTNQTSMYLCASSLGTGGTFNEKLFFGSGTQLSVL.

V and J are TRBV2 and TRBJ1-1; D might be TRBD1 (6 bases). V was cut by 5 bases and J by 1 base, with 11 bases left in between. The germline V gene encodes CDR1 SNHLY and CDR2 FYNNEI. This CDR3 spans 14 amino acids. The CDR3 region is CASSRGHKNTEAFF. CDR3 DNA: TGTGCCAGCAGTCGGGGACACAAGAACACTGAAGCTTTCTTT.

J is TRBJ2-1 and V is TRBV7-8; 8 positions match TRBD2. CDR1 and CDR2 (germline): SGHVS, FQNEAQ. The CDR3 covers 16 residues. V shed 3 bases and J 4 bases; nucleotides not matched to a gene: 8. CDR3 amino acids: CASSLILAERYNEQFF. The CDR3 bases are TGTGCCAGCAGCTTGATACTAGCGGAGAGGTACAATGAGCAGTTCTTC.

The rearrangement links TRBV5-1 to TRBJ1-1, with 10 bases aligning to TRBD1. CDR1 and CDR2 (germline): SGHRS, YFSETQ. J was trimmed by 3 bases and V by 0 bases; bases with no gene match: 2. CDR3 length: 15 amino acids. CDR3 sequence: CASSLGDRGHTEAFF. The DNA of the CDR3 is TGCGCCAGCAGCTTGGGGGACAGGGGTCACACTGAAGCTTTCTTT.

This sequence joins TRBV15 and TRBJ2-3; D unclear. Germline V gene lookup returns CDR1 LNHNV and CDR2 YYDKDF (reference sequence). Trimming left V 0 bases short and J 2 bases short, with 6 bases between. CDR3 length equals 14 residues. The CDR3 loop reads CATSRDYFTDTQYF. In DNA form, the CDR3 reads TGTGCCACCAGCAGAGATTACTTCACAGATACGCAGTATTTT.

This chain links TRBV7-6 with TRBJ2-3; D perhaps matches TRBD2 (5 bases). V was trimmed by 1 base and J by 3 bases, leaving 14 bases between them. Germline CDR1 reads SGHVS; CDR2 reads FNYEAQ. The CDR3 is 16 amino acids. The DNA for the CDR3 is TGTGCCAGCAGCTTAGTGGCTAGCTTTGGGACAGATACGCAGTATTTT. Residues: CASSLVASFGTDTQYF. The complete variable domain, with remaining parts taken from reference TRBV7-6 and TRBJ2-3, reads GAGVSQSPRYKVTKRGQDVALRCDPISGHVSLYWYRQALGQGPEFLTYFNYEAQQDKSGLPNDRFSAERPEGSISTLTIQRTEQRDSAMYRCASSLVASFGTDTQYFGPGTRLTVL.

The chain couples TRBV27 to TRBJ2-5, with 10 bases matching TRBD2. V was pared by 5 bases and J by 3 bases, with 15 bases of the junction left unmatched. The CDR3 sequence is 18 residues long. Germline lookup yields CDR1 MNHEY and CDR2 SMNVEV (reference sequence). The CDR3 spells CASSAYSVLAGAEETQYF. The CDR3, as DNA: TGTGCCAGCAGTGCCTATTCCGTTCTAGCGGGAGCCGAAGAGACCCAGTACTTC.

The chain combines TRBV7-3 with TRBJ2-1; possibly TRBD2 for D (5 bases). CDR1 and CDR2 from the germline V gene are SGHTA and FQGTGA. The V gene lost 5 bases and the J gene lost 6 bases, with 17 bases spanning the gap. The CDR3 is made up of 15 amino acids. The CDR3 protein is CASSLLASSANEQFF. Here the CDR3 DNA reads TGTGCCAGCAGCCTTTTAGCGTCATCGGCCAATGAGCAGTTCTTC.

The CDR3 is CASSGTGEYEQYF. In DNA form, the CDR3 reads TGCGCCAGCAGCGGGACAGGGGAGTACGAGCAGTACTTC. This chain joins TRBV5-1 and TRBJ2-7; 10 bases are a match to TRBD1. The length of the CDR3 is 13 residues. Germline trimming cut 4 bases from V and 4 bases from J; bases unmatched to any gene: 2. Germline CDR1 SGHRS, CDR2 YFSETQ.

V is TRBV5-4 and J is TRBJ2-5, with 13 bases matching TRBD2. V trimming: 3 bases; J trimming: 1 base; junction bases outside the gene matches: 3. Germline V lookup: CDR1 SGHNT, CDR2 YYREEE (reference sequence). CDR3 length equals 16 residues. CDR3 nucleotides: TGTGCCAGCAGCTCGGGACTAGCGGGGTTCCAAGAGACCCAGTACTTC. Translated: CASSSGLAGFQETQYF. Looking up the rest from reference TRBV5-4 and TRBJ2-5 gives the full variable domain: ETGVTQSPTHLIKTRGQQVTLRCSSQSGHNTVSWYQQALGQGPQFIFQYYREEENGRGNFPPRFSGLQFPNYSSELNVNALELDDSALYLCASSSGLAGFQETQYFGPGTRLLVL.

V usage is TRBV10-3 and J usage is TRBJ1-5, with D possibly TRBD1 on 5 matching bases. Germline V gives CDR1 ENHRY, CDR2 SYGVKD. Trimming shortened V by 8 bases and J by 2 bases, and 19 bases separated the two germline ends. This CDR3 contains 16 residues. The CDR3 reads CAIGPGGGARNQPQHF. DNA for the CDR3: TGTGCCATCGGACCCGGGGGAGGGGCTCGCAATCAGCCCCAGCATTTT.

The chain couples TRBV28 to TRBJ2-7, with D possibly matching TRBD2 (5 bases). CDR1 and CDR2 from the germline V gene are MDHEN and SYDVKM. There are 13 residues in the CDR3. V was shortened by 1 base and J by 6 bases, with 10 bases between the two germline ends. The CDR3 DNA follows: TGTGCCAGCAGTTTATTGGCGGGTTCCGAGCAGTACTTC. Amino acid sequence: CASSLLAGSEQYF.

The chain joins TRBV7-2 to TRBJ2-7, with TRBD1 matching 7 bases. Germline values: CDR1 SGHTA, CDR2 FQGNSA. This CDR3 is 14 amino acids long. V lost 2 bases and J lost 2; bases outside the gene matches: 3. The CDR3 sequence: CASSLRDSPYEQYF. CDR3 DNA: TGTGCCAGCAGCTTAAGGGACAGTCCCTACGAGCAGTACTTC.

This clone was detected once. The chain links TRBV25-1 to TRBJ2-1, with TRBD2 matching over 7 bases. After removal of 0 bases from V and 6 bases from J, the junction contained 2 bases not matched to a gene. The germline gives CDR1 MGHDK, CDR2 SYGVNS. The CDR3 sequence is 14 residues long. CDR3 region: CASSEYRLANEQFF. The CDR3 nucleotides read TGTGCCAGCAGTGAATATAGACTAGCCAATGAGCAGTTCTTC. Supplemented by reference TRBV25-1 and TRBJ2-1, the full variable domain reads EADIYQTPRYLVIGTGKKITLECSQTMGHDKMYWYQQDPGMELHLIHYSYGVNSTEKGDLSSESTVSRIRTEHFPLTLESARPSHTSQYLCASSEYRLANEQFFGPGTRLTVL.

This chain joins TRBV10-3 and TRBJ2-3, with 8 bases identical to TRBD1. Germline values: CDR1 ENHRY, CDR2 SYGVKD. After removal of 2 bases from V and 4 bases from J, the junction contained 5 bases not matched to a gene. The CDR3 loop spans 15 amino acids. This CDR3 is CAISERAGGADTQYF. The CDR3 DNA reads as TGTGCCATCAGTGAGAGGGCAGGGGGCGCAGATACGCAGTATTTT.